A selection of T cell receptor beta chains follows, all from one sample in a study of T cell responses to AZD1222 COVID-19 vaccine. Assay used: immunoSEQ multiplex PCR; TCRdb lists only in-frame clones, some missing. The sample lists 90,000 to 120,000 clones; roughly 90% were seen once. The material sequenced was peripheral blood, taken on day 0 of AZD1222 vaccination. The receptors shown here come from an adult in good health. The CDR3 runs from the conserved cysteine through the conserved F or W. D genes are given only for firm matches. Size is stated for part of the rows, as once, few or many counts, or as a class when the clone is expanded.

d_gene	v_gene	abundance	j_gene	CDR3aa	CDR3nt
NA	TRBV7-9	NA	TRBJ1-6	CASSSSRAPDSPLHF	TGTGCCAGCAGCTCAAGCCGGGCTCCGGATTCACCCCTCCACTTT
TRBD1	TRBV28	NA	TRBJ1-5	CASDRGNQPQHF	TGTGCCAGCGACAGGGGCAATCAGCCCCAGCATTTT
TRBD1	TRBV6-6	few	TRBJ1-6	CASSLSPDRANSPLHF	TGTGCCAGCAGCCTTTCTCCGGACAGGGCTAATTCACCCCTCCACTTT
TRBD2	TRBV6-6	NA	TRBJ2-3	CASSLRTSGGKDTQYF	TGTGCCAGCAGCCTACGGACTAGCGGGGGGAAAGATACGCAGTATTTT
NA	TRBV6-2/TRBV6-3	NA	TRBJ2-7	CASSYWGGASNEQYF	TGTGCCAGCAGTTACTGGGGTGGGGCGAGTAACGAGCAGTACTTC
NA	TRBV29-1	NA	TRBJ1-2	CSVPDSRGYTF	TGCAGCGTCCCGGACAGCCGGGGCTACACCTTC
NA	TRBV3-1/TRBV3-2	NA	TRBJ1-2	CASSQGVWTVNYGYTF	TGTGCCAGCAGCCAAGGAGTTTGGACGGTTAACTATGGCTACACCTTC
TRBD2	TRBV4-2	NA	TRBJ2-7	CASSHGSGSYEQYF	TGTGCCAGCAGCCACGGTAGCGGGAGCTACGAGCAGTACTTC
NA	TRBV19	NA	TRBJ1-5	CASSILLGNQPQHF	TGTGCCAGTAGTATCCTCCTTGGCAATCAGCCCCAGCATTTT
NA	TRBV6-5	NA	TRBJ1-2	CASMGVAYGYTF	TGTGCCAGCATGGGGGTTGCGTATGGCTACACCTTC
NA	TRBV19	NA	TRBJ1-1	CASSISGLNTEAFF	TGTGCCAGTAGTATCAGTGGGCTGAACACTGAAGCTTTCTTT
NA	TRBV29-1	NA	TRBJ1-1	CSVEERHEAFF	TGCAGCGTTGAAGAGCGGCATGAAGCTTTCTTT
NA	TRBV11-2	NA	TRBJ2-2	CASSRNQGNTGELFF	TGTGCCAGCAGCCGTAATCAGGGGAACACCGGGGAGCTGTTTTTT
TRBD2	TRBV3-1/TRBV3-2	NA	TRBJ2-2	CASSHPGTSGGAGELFF	TGTGCCAGCAGCCACCCCGGGACTAGCGGGGGAGCCGGGGAGCTGTTTTTT